This TCR beta chain was identified during a study of post-analysis software for immune sequencing data. Study in general: Relapsing-remitting, secondary progressive and progressive-relapsing forms of multiple sclerosis all featured among disease courses.

cDNA libraries for TCR beta contained unique molecular identifiers. Input amounts of 1 to 10 million T cells were used. These gave approximately 500,000 cDNA molecules, so each molecule approximated one T cell. TCRdb processed the PCR reads anew with MiXCR; each CDR3 protein has one entry. The sample records 400,000 to 500,000 distinct CDR3 sequences, over 30% being singletons. This clonotype showed up just a few times. The antigen remains unidentified. Germline CDR1 reads DFQATT; CDR2 reads SNEGSKA (reference sequence). The CDR3 has 16 residues. The trim removed 6 bases at V and 1 base at J, leaving 11 bases unmatched. Regarding the study as a whole: Five or six TRBV segments (TRBV5-6, TRBV5-1 and TRBV20-1 among them) occurred more frequently in patients than in controls.

The sequenced material came from blood. The receptor was isolated from a girl aged 2-10 years with multiple sclerosis. The chain is built from TRBV20-1 and TRBJ2-1; 8 bases line up with TRBD2. Here the CDR3 DNA reads TGCAGTGCCCTACCACCAGCGGGAGTTTCCTACAATGAGCAGTTCTTC. Translated: CSALPPAGVSYNEQFF.